These 31 T cell receptor beta chains were sequenced from one sample in a study of blood T cell repertoires in COVID-19. Using immunoSEQ multiplex PCR, the repertoire was profiled, and TCRdb retains in-frame clones only, with some absent. This sample has 40,000 to 45,000 clones, with 80% to 90% found just once. Sequencing was carried out using peripheral blood. The receptors stem from a man aged 55 to 70 with active COVID-19.

This rearrangement joins TRBV7-2 to TRBJ2-6, with a tentative D call TRBD1 (5 bases). Trimming pared 4 bases from V and 2 bases from J, leaving 9 bases between. The CDR3 is 15 residues long. Germline V lookup: CDR1 SGHTA, CDR2 FQGNSA. CDR3 in amino acids: CASSSQGAGANVLTF. DNA for the CDR3: TGTGCCAGCAGCTCCCAGGGCGCTGGGGCCAACGTCCTGACTTTC.

The chain couples TRBV7-9 to TRBJ2-1; 8 bases align to TRBD2. Germline V gene data show CDR1 as SEHNR and CDR2 as FQNEAQ (reference sequence). V dropped 0 bases and J dropped 11; count of bases not matched to a gene: 9. The CDR3 covers 15 residues. This CDR3 reads CASSLAGTSLFQQFF. Here the CDR3 DNA reads TGTGCCAGCAGCTTAGCCGGGACTAGTCTTTTCCAGCAGTTCTTC.

The rearrangement links TRBV18 to TRBJ2-1; D is possibly TRBD1 (5 bases). V lost 4 bases and J lost 4, with 14 bases in between. The CDR3 spans 15 residues. Germline CDR1 KGHSH, CDR2 LQKENI. Here the CDR3 DNA reads TGTGCCAGCTCACTGATGCCCCGACAGTACAATGAGCAGTTCTTC. The encoded protein is CASSLMPRQYNEQFF.

The chain combines TRBV6-5 with TRBJ1-1; possibly TRBD1 for D (5 bases). The ends were cut back, 4 bases at V and 5 bases at J, with 14 bases in the middle. The CDR3 covers 14 residues. Per the germline V gene, CDR1 is MNHEY and CDR2 is SVGAGI. CDR3 in amino acids: CASSSRGGVTEAFF. The DNA of the CDR3 is TGTGCCAGCAGTTCGCGGGGCGGAGTGACTGAAGCTTTCTTT.

This clone occurred once. The rearrangement links TRBV3-1 (or the pseudogene TRBV3-2) to TRBJ2-2; 14 nucleotides align to TRBD2. There are 16 residues in the CDR3. Losses at the gene ends were 4 bases for V and 7 bases for J; bases not matched to a gene: 5. The germline gives CDR1 LGHDT, CDR2 YNNKEL (reference sequence). The CDR3 DNA reads as TGTGCCAGCAGCCGGGGACTAGCGGGAGCTGTCGGGGAGCTGTTTTTT. It translates to CASSRGLAGAVGELFF.

The chain is built from TRBV10-3 and TRBJ1-2; D possibly corresponds to TRBD1 (6 bases). This CDR3 contains 14 residues. CDR1 ENHRY and CDR2 SYGVKD come from the germline V gene. The V end was cut by 4 bases, the J end by 5 bases, with 14 bases between. The CDR3 reads CAISGAGTPYGYTF. In DNA form, the CDR3 reads TGTGCCATCAGTGGAGCCGGGACACCTTATGGCTACACCTTC.

The gene calls are TRBV5-1 and TRBJ2-3; TRBD1 agrees at 7 bases. V dropped 1 base and J dropped 6; count of bases not matched to a gene: 5. Per germline, CDR1 SGHRS and CDR2 YFSETQ. The length of the CDR3 is 14 residues. CDR3 in amino acids: CASSLQQGRDTQYF. For the CDR3, the DNA is TGCGCCAGCAGCTTGCAACAGGGGCGGGATACGCAGTATTTT. Looking up the rest from reference TRBV5-1 and TRBJ2-3 gives the full variable domain: KAGVTQTPRYLIKTRGQQVTLSCSPISGHRSVSWYQQTPGQGLQFLFEYFSETQRNKGNFPGRFSGRQFSNSRSEMNVSTLELGDSALYLCASSLQQGRDTQYFGPGTRLTVL.

This clone was detected only once. The chain has TRBV24-1 and TRBJ2-1, with a possible D match to TRBD1 (6 bases). Germline V gene data show CDR1 as KGHDR and CDR2 as SFDVKD. Trimming removed 0 bases at V and 4 bases at J, with 9 bases between. The CDR3 spans 15 residues. DNA of the CDR3: TGTGCCACCAGTGATTTGAAGGGGGTATACAATGAGCAGTTCTTC. Protein: CATSDLKGVYNEQFF.

The J gene is TRBJ2-7, the V gene TRBV10-3; 8 bases are shared with TRBD2. Germline CDR1 and CDR2: ENHRY and SYGVKD. The CDR3 is 16 residues long. J was trimmed by 1 base and V by 6 bases; bases with no gene match: 11. The CDR3 DNA follows: TGTGCCATCAGCGCCGGGGGGGGACCTACTTCCTACGAGCAGTACTTC. Translation gives CAISAGGGPTSYEQYF.

The chain carries TRBV5-6 and TRBJ2-7; no reliable D call. V dropped 0 bases and J dropped 3 bases, with 7 bases sitting between them. This CDR3 region has 13 residues. In germline, CDR1 is SGHDT, CDR2 YYEEEE. CDR3 sequence (DNA): TGTGCCAGCAGCTTGGGGCCGAACTACGAGCAGTACTTC. Its translation: CASSLGPNYEQYF.

The genes are TRBV10-2 and TRBJ1-2, with D possibly TRBD1 on 6 matching bases. Germline V gene lookup returns CDR1 WSHSY and CDR2 SAAADI. V shed 4 bases and J shed 7 bases, with 13 bases lying between them. The CDR3 length is 13 residues. The CDR3 sequence is CASSVDLGGGYTF. The CDR3 region has the DNA TGCGCCAGCAGTGTAGACTTAGGGGGTGGCTACACCTTC.

The chain recombines TRBV9 with TRBJ2-3, with 8 bases aligning to TRBD1. This CDR3 is built from 17 residues. The J segment lost 2 bases and the V segment lost 0 bases, leaving 8 bases of the junction unmatched. The germline gives CDR1 SGDLS, CDR2 YYNGEE. The CDR3 region is CASSVGQGATTTDTQYF. CDR3 nucleotide sequence: TGTGCCAGCAGCGTAGGGCAGGGGGCGACTACCACAGATACGCAGTATTTT.

The chain links TRBV4-2 to TRBJ2-3; 15 nucleotides agree with TRBD2. The CDR3 runs to 17 residues. The trim removed 4 bases at V and 4 bases at J, leaving 6 bases unmatched. Germline CDR1 and CDR2: LGHNA and YNFKEQ. CDR3 region: CASSLGTSGRNADTQYF. The CDR3 nucleotides read TGTGCCAGCAGCCTAGGGACTAGCGGGAGGAACGCAGATACGCAGTATTTT.

The chain is built from TRBV9 and TRBJ1-6, with 9 bases identical to TRBD1. Trimming at V came to 4 bases and at J to 7 bases, leaving 6 bases not matched to a gene. This CDR3 is built from 15 residues. From germline, CDR1 is SGDLS and CDR2 YYNGEE. The CDR3 region is CASSPRTGDNSPLHF. The CDR3 nucleotides read TGTGCCAGCAGCCCGCGGACAGGGGACAATTCACCCCTCCACTTT.

V and J are TRBV7-2 and TRBJ2-3; a weak D match, TRBD2 (5 bases). This CDR3 is 15 amino acids long. V was shortened by 0 bases and J by 5 bases, with 12 bases between the two germline ends. CDR1 is SGHTA and CDR2 is FQGNSA in the germline V gene. CDR3 region: CASSLAGASGDTQYF. The CDR3 bases are TGTGCCAGCAGCTTAGCGGGAGCCTCAGGAGATACGCAGTATTTT.

This clone was seen more than once but under ten times. The V call is TRBV4-3, the J call TRBJ2-1, with TRBD1 matching 7 bases. After removal of 3 bases from V and 4 bases from J, the junction contained 9 bases not matched to a gene. The CDR3 spans 16 residues. The germline gives CDR1 LGHNA, CDR2 YSLEER. The CDR3 DNA reads as TGCGCCAGCAGCCAGGGAACAGGGGTTTGGTACAATGAGCAGTTCTTC. Its protein is CASSQGTGVWYNEQFF.

V and J are TRBV6-6 and TRBJ2-7, with 8 bases fitting TRBD2. This CDR3 region has 17 residues. V trimming: 5 bases; J trimming: 1 base; junction bases outside the gene matches: 13. The germline gives CDR1 MNHNY, CDR2 SVGAGI (reference sequence). The CDR3 sequence: CASSRPDYSGKSYEQYF. For the CDR3, the DNA is TGTGCCAGCAGTCGCCCGGATTATAGCGGGAAATCCTACGAGCAGTACTTC.

This sequence joins TRBV7-2 and TRBJ2-5; 7 bases fit TRBD2. Unmatched junction bases numbered 3, after V lost 4 bases and J lost 4 bases. The CDR3 length is 13 residues. Germline V CDR1 and CDR2: SGHTA, FQGNSA. The DNA of the CDR3 is TGTGCCAGCAGCTCAACGGGAGGAGAGACCCAGTACTTC. The encoded protein is CASSSTGGETQYF.

V usage is TRBV7-2 and J usage is TRBJ2-2, with 10 bases that match TRBD2. This CDR3 region has 16 residues. Germline CDR1 reads SGHTA; CDR2 reads FQGNSA. Trimming removed 5 bases from V and 7 bases from J; junction bases left unmatched: 10. The CDR3 DNA is TGTGCCAGCAGCGTTCTAGCGGGAGTCGTGGGCGGGGAGCTGTTTTTT. Protein: CASSVLAGVVGGELFF.

The genes are TRBV4-3 and TRBJ2-1; D is ambiguous. The CDR3 has 15 residues. Germline lookup yields CDR1 LGHNA and CDR2 YSLEER. The ends were cut back, 1 base at V and 1 base at J, with 8 bases in the middle. The chain's CDR3 is CASSQADGSYNEQFF. In nucleotides, the CDR3 is TGCGCCAGCAGCCAAGCCGACGGGTCCTACAATGAGCAGTTCTTC.

This clone has a handful of counts. The gene calls are TRBV9 and TRBJ2-7, with a tentative D call TRBD2 (5 bases). The ends were cut back, 3 bases at V and 6 bases at J, with 13 bases in the middle. Per the germline V gene, CDR1 is SGDLS and CDR2 is YYNGEE. CDR3 length equals 13 residues. The CDR3 loop reads CASSAGKTSEQYF. The CDR3 DNA sequence: TGTGCCAGCAGCGCCGGGAAAACGAGCGAGCAGTACTTC.

The chain couples TRBV7-8 to TRBJ2-3; TRBD1 matches at 7 bases. The CDR3 is 14 residues long. The junction had 4 bases not matched to a gene; V was cut back by 5 bases and J by 2 bases. Germline lookup yields CDR1 SGHVS and CDR2 FQNEAQ. CDR3 DNA: TGTGCCAGCAGCCGTACAGGGGTCACAGATACGCAGTATTTT. Protein: CASSRTGVTDTQYF.

The chain is built from TRBV19 and TRBJ2-7, with 10 positions matching TRBD2. The V gene end was trimmed by 2 bases and the J gene end by 3 bases; junction bases not matched to a gene: 4. There are 15 residues in the CDR3. Germline V gives CDR1 LNHDA, CDR2 SQIVND (reference sequence). CDR3 residues: CASSILSGGRYEQYF. The CDR3, as DNA: TGTGCCAGTAGTATACTTAGCGGGGGGCGCTACGAGCAGTACTTC.

The CDR3 DNA reads TGTGCCAGCGGAGGGCAGGGTGGCAGGGTAGGGTTATATGGCTACACCTTC. This encodes CASGGQGGRVGLYGYTF. The rearrangement joins TRBV28 to TRBJ1-2, with a tentative D call TRBD1 (5 bases). The CDR3 has 17 residues. V was cut by 8 bases and J by 5 bases, with 27 bases left in between. Looked up from germline, CDR1 is MDHEN and CDR2 is SYDVKM.

The chain is built from TRBV7-2 and TRBJ2-7; unclear D gene. Germline V gene lookup returns CDR1 SGHTA and CDR2 FQGNSA. CDR3 length: 11 residues. The V and J ends lost 5 bases and 3 bases respectively, with 5 bases between them. The CDR3 spells CASSPYYEQYF. Written as DNA, the CDR3 is TGTGCCAGCAGCCCGTACTACGAGCAGTACTTC.

The chain is built from TRBV19 and TRBJ2-6; 9 bases are a match to TRBD1. In germline, CDR1 is LNHDA, CDR2 SQIVND (reference sequence). This CDR3 is built from 18 residues. The V gene end was trimmed by 7 bases and the J gene end by 1 base; junction bases not matched to a gene: 11. CDR3 nucleotides: TGTGCCAGTAAACGCGCGGGACAGGGCGATTCTGGGGCCAACGTCCTGACTTTC. It codes for CASKRAGQGDSGANVLTF.

The genes are TRBV11-2 and TRBJ2-1, with D perhaps matching TRBD2 (6 bases). Deletions cut 5 bases from V and 0 bases from J, with 11 bases between. There are 15 residues in the CDR3. Per germline, CDR1 SGHAT and CDR2 FQNNGV. CDR3 in amino acids: CASSLMTSSYNEQFF. Written as DNA, the CDR3 is TGTGCCAGCAGCCTAATGACTAGCTCCTACAATGAGCAGTTCTTC.

V gene TRBV19 combines with J gene TRBJ1-1, with D perhaps TRBD1 (6 bases). CDR3 length: 15 amino acids. The V gene lost 1 base and the J gene lost 1 base, with 10 bases spanning the gap. CDR1 is LNHDA, CDR2 SQIVND, per germline (reference sequence). CDR3 sequence (DNA): TGTGCCAGTAGTATAGCCCCAGGGGCGAACACTGAAGCTTTCTTT. Its translation: CASSIAPGANTEAFF.

This chain links TRBV7-2 with TRBJ1-2, with 10 nucleotides matching TRBD1. This CDR3 has 15 residues. V shed 1 base, J shed 2 bases, and the junction held 1 base outside the gene matches. CDR1 is SGHTA and CDR2 is FQGNSA in the germline V gene. CDR3 residues: CASSLGTGGNYGYTF. In DNA form, the CDR3 reads TGTGCCAGCAGCTTAGGGACAGGGGGGAACTATGGCTACACCTTC.

The rearrangement uses TRBV14 and TRBJ2-5; a weak D match, TRBD1 (6 bases). Trimming pared 6 bases from V and 3 bases from J, leaving 11 bases between. Germline V gene sequence: CDR1 SGHDN, CDR2 FVKESK. The CDR3 loop spans 13 amino acids. CDR3 protein: CASRRQDEETQYF. The CDR3 DNA reads as TGTGCCAGCAGAAGACAGGATGAAGAGACCCAGTACTTC. Together with reference TRBV14 and TRBJ2-5, the CDR3 gives the full variable domain: EAGVTQFPSHSVIEKGQTVTLRCDPISGHDNLYWYRRVMGKEIKFLLHFVKESKQDESGMPNNRFLAERTGGTYSTLKVQPAELEDSGVYFCASRRQDEETQYFGPGTRLLVL.

V is TRBV11-3 and J is TRBJ2-5, with 7 nucleotides matching TRBD1. CDR3 length: 14 residues. V was pared by 6 bases and J by 5 bases, with 9 bases of the junction left unmatched. Germline loops: CDR1 SGHNT, CDR2 YENEEA. CDR3 in amino acids: CASRQGQLKETQYF. CDR3 nucleotides: TGTGCCAGCAGACAGGGACAGCTTAAGGAGACCCAGTACTTC.